These T cell receptor beta chains were read from a single sample in a study of T-cell reconstitution after alpha-beta-depleted transplantation in children. TCRdb re-derived calls from the PCR reads in MiXCR, one entry per CDR3 protein. The data show about 500,000 distinct CDR3 sequences, roughly 33% seen once. The source material was PBMCs from the stem cell graft donor, sampled from the stem cell graft. Receptors originate from a human donor who donated a stem cell graft to a child with aplastic anemia. The CDR3 runs from the conserved cysteine through the conserved F or W. Fields, in order: D gene, J gene, V gene, CDR3 protein. The D gene is left open where the match is weak.

>NA|TRBJ2-2|TRBV4-3
CASSQVIARGEAGGELFF
>TRBD1|TRBJ1-5|TRBV5-1
CASSTGQGDQPQHF
>TRBD2|TRBJ2-3|TRBV6-1
CASSEGRGLASDTQYF
>TRBD2|TRBJ2-1|TRBV29-1
CSARLANEQFF
>NA|TRBJ1-5|TRBV9
CASSVDGGNQPQHF
>NA|TRBJ2-1|TRBV24-1
CATSDFGPAEQFF
>TRBD2|TRBJ2-7|TRBV7-2
CASSPGLAGSSYEQYF
>TRBD1|TRBJ1-3|TRBV20-1
CSARDRASGNTIYF
>NA|TRBJ2-1|TRBV5-1
CASSFESSYNEQFF
>TRBD2|TRBJ2-3|TRBV29-1
CSAIDGLAIVDTQYF
>NA|TRBJ1-2|TRBV5-6
CASTTGRSLYGYTF
>NA|TRBJ2-6|TRBV6-5
CASSYGGGGANVLTF
>TRBD1|TRBJ1-1|TRBV7-9
CASSLAMGTANTEAFF
>TRBD1|TRBJ2-5|TRBV18
CASSPTGNGETQYF
>TRBD2|TRBJ2-1|TRBV24-1
CATSVLGGDNEQFF
>TRBD1|TRBJ2-7|TRBV28
CASWDRVTYEQYF
>NA|TRBJ2-7|TRBV4-3
CASSQDLGRYEQYF
>TRBD2|TRBJ2-1|TRBV5-4
CASFTLAGVYEQFF
>NA|TRBJ1-4|TRBV10-3
CAISHSTGNEKLFF
>NA|TRBJ2-3|TRBV20-1
CSASFRKGTDTQYF
>NA|TRBJ1-2|TRBV7-2
CASSLDSDGYTF
>TRBD2|TRBJ2-5|TRBV12-3/TRBV12-4
CASSLGGLAGQETQYF
>NA|TRBJ2-1|TRBV3-1
CASSDTGTLRNEQFF
>TRBD2|TRBJ2-1|TRBV6-2/TRBV6-3
CASRNPGGSSYNEQFF
>NA|TRBJ1-1|TRBV9
CASSALPSGQSNTAAFF
>NA|TRBJ1-2|TRBV3-1
CASSPGASLGYTF
>NA|TRBJ1-3|TRBV7-9
CASSASGRGDTIYF
>NA|TRBJ2-1|TRBV12-3/TRBV12-4
CASSLLDFPYNEQFF
>TRBD2|TRBJ2-7|TRBV7-9
CASSSYRTSGRADEQYF
>NA|TRBJ1-1|TRBV5-1
CASSSFPQGGTEAFF
>NA|TRBJ1-2|TRBV29-1
CSVGTSITGDTF
>NA|TRBJ1-4|TRBV20-1
CSARDGRVGEKLFF
>NA|TRBJ2-1|TRBV9
CASSVALTNEQFF
>NA|TRBJ2-1|TRBV24-1
CATSENKREQFF
>NA|TRBJ1-1|TRBV12-3/TRBV12-4
CASLHNMNTEAFF
>NA|TRBJ2-2|TRBV29-1
CSVGLPGELFF
>NA|TRBJ2-2|TRBV12-3/TRBV12-4
CASSLPVFNTGELFF
>TRBD2|TRBJ2-7|TRBV6-2/TRBV6-3
CASSLTSGGTYEQYF
>NA|TRBJ2-3|TRBV2
CASSAGPLFGDTQYF
>NA|TRBJ2-1|TRBV5-1
CASSLPGIYNEQFF
>TRBD2|TRBJ2-3|TRBV27
CASSIRTSGRAVGDTQYF
>NA|TRBJ2-7|TRBV28
CASRYEQYF
>NA|TRBJ2-3|TRBV12-3/TRBV12-4
CASSKGYPGTDTQYF
>NA|TRBJ2-5|TRBV20-1
CSARDSALETQYF
>TRBD2|TRBJ2-1|TRBV18
CASSPGLAGGPVDEQFF
>NA|TRBJ2-7|TRBV3-1
CASSQFSHEQYF
>NA|TRBJ2-7|TRBV21-1
CASRTITSESYEQYF
>NA|TRBJ1-2|TRBV7-2
CASSFGGTQLGYTF
>TRBD2|TRBJ2-7|TRBV28
CASNLAGLYEQYF
>NA|TRBJ1-6|TRBV7-2
CASSSGGPSSPLHF
>TRBD1|TRBJ1-6|TRBV11-1
CASSEQGTGSPLHF
>NA|TRBJ1-1|TRBV6-2/TRBV6-3
CASSYSRRTEAFF
>TRBD1|TRBJ2-7|TRBV5-1
CASSLDPGQGYEQYF
>NA|TRBJ2-1|TRBV6-2/TRBV6-3
CASREDRAHQFF
>NA|TRBJ2-1|TRBV7-9
CASSLVGGRSGQFF
>TRBD1|TRBJ2-5|TRBV7-8
CASSRDRGETQYF
>TRBD1|TRBJ1-4|TRBV9
CASSVEDRGTNEKLFF
>NA|TRBJ1-3|TRBV9
CASSVGLAGAGNTIYF